This TCR beta chain was observed in a study of blood T cell repertoires in COVID-19. About the study: There were acute and convalescent COVID-19 samples, and they came from the United States, Italy and Spain. PBMCs, B-cell-depleted T cells, or T cells provided the cDNA or gDNA that made up the material.

Per the original methods: Amplification of reference gene primers was used by the study to estimate nucleated cell counts. Sequencing was performed with immunoSEQ multiplex PCR; in TCRdb, only in-frame clones are kept and a portion is missing. The D gene and trimming were derived from the DNA, and the V and J assignments and clone size from that table. Of about 140,000 clones in the sample, under 85% are singletons; the top ten hold over 7%. Sequencing was carried out using peripheral blood. The source is a man aged 50 or older with active or convalescent COVID-19.

The CDR3 reads CASSLAGQGNEKLFF. The CDR3 DNA is TGCGCCAGCAGCTTGGCCGGACAGGGGAATGAAAAACTGTTTTTT. The V gene is TRBV5-1, the J gene TRBJ1-4; TRBD1 agrees at 9 bases. The CDR3 runs 15 residues. Germline loops: CDR1 SGHRS, CDR2 YFSETQ. V was clipped by 0 bases and J by 5 bases; unmatched bases: 2.